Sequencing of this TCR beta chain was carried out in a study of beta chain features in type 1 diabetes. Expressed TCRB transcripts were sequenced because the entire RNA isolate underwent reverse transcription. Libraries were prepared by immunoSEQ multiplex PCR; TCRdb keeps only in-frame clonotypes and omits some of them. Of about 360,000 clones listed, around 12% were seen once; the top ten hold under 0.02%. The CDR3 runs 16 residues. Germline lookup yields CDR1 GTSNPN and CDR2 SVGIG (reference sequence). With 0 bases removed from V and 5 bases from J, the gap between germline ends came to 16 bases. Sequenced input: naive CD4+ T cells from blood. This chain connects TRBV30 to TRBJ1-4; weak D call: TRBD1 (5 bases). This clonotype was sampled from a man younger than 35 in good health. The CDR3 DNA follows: TGTGCCTGGAGTGTACGGCGTCAGGGTCTGAATGAAAAACTGTTTTTT. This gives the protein CAWSVRRQGLNEKLFF.